What follows describes a single T cell receptor (beta chain). The sample originates from a study of blood T cell repertoires in COVID-19. Clones were sequenced by immunoSEQ multiplex PCR, and TCRdb holds only the in-frame ones, with some missing. The sample lists about 74,000 clones, just over 85% occurring once. Sequencing was carried out using peripheral blood. The TCR comes from a woman aged 80 or over with active or convalescent COVID-19.

DNA for the CDR3: TGTGCCAGCAGCCGGACAGGGTTGTACACCGGGGAGCTGTTTTTT. It codes for CASSRTGLYTGELFF. The chain is built from TRBV9 and TRBJ2-2; 8 nucleotides match TRBD1. V was clipped by 4 bases and J by 3 bases; unmatched bases: 5. The CDR3 sequence is 15 residues long. Germline V gene data show CDR1 as SGDLS and CDR2 as YYNGEE.